One T cell receptor beta chain is described in this entry. Time point of the sample: newly diagnosed GD, antithyroid drugs for less than 3 months. PBMCs provided the RNA from which the TCR library was made. Building the TCR beta libraries relied on iRepertoire HTBI primers, and CDR3 regions underwent Arm-PCR. From the multiplex PCR reads, TCRdb called clonotypes with MiXCR, one entry per CDR3 protein. The repertoire consists of fewer than 500,000 distinct CDR3 sequences, with under 20% occurring once and the leading ten covering 9.5% to 15%. This specimen comes from a study of regulatory T cells in long-lasting Graves disease. V was clipped by 4 bases and J by 0 bases, with 11 bases between them. The CDR3 loop spans 15 amino acids. From germline, CDR1 is SGHRS and CDR2 YFSETQ. The same sample was also studied in work on T cells in Graves' hyperthyroidism and ophthalmopathy.

The specimen was peripheral blood mononuclear cells (PBMCs), collected at new diagnosis, from a patient treated with antithyroid drugs. The sequence was obtained from a man aged 40-49 years with Graves disease. The chain uses TRBV5-1 and TRBJ1-3; D unclear. In DNA, the CDR3 is TGCGCCAGCAGCCCCGGGTGGGGCTCTGGAAACACCATATATTTT. This translates into CASSPGWGSGNTIYF.